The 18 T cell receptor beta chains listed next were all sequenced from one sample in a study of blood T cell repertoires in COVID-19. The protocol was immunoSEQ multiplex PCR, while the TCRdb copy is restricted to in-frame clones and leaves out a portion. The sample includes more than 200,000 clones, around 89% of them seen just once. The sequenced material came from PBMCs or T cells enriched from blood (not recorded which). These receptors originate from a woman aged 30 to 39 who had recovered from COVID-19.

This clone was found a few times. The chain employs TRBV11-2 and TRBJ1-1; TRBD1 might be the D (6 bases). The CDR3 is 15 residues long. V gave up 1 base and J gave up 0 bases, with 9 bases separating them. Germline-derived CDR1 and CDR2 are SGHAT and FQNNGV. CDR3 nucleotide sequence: TGTGCCAGCAGCTTAGGCTACAGGGTGAACACTGAAGCTTTCTTT. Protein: CASSLGYRVNTEAFF.

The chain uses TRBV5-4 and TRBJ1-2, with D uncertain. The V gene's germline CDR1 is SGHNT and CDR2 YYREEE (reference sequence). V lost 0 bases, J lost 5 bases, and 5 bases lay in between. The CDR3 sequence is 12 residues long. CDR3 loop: CASSLGPYGYTF. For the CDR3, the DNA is TGTGCCAGCAGCTTGGGGCCTTATGGCTACACCTTC.

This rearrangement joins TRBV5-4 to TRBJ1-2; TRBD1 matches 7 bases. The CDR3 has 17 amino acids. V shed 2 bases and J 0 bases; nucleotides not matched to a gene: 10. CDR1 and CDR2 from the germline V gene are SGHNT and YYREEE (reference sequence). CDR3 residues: CASSFGLRGLTNYGYTF. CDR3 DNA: TGTGCCAGCAGCTTTGGCTTAAGGGGGCTAACTAACTATGGCTACACCTTC.

CDR3: CASSDIGLATETQYF. CDR3 coding DNA: TGCGCCAGCAGCGACATCGGACTAGCGACAGAGACCCAGTACTTC. The chain recombines TRBV5-1 with TRBJ2-5, with 9 positions matching TRBD2. This CDR3 has 15 residues. J gave up 4 bases and V 4 bases, and 8 bases lay outside the gene matches. Looked up from germline, CDR1 is SGHRS and CDR2 is YFSETQ.

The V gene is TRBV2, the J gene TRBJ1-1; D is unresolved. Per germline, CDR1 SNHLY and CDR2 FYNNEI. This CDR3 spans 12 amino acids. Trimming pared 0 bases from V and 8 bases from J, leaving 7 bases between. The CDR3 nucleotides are TGTGCCAGCAGTGAAGCCGGGGAGGAAGCTTTCTTT. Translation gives CASSEAGEEAFF.

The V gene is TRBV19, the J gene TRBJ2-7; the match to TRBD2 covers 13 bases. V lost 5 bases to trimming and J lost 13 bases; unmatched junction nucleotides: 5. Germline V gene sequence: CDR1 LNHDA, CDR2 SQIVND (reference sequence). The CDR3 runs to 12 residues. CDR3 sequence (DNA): TGTGCCAGTAGTGAAGGACTAGCGGGAGTCTACTTC. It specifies CASSEGLAGVYF.

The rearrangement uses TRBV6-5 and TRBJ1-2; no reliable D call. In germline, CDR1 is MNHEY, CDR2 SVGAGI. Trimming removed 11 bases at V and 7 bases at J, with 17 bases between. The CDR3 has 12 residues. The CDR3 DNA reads TGTGCCGCGGTGGGTTCCGACGGTGGCTACACCTTC. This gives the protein CAAVGSDGGYTF.

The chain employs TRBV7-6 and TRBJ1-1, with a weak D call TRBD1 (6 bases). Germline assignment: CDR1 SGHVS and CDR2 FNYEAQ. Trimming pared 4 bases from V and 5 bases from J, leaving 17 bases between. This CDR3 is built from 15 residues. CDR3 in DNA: TGTGCCAGCAGCTCCCTCGCAACTCAGGGGACTGAAGCTTTCTTT. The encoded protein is CASSSLATQGTEAFF.

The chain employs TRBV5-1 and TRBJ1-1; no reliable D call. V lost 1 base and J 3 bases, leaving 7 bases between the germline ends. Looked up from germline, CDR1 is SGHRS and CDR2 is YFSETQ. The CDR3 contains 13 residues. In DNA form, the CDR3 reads TGCGCCAGCAGCTTGATACAGTACACTGAAGCTTTCTTT. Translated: CASSLIQYTEAFF.

The CDR3 nucleotides are TGTGCCAGCAGCCGAGCGTTGCGGGACAGGAGATCCTACGAGCAGTACTTC. Amino acids: CASSRALRDRRSYEQYF. The chain has TRBV21-1 and TRBJ2-7; the listed D gene, TRBD1, was not tested against the DNA. TRBV21-1 is noted as a pseudogene. The CDR3 runs to 17 residues.

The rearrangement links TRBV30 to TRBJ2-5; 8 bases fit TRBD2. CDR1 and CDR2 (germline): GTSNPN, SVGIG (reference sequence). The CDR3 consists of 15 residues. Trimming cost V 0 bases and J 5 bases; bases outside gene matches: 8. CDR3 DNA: TGTGCCTGGAGTGTAGGGGTTAGCGGGACCGAGACCCAGTACTTC. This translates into CAWSVGVSGTETQYF.

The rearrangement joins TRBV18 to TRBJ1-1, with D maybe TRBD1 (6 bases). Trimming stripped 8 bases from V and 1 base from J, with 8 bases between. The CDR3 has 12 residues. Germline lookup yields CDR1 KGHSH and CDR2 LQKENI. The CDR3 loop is CASRGGNTEAFF. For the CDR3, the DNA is TGTGCCAGCCGAGGGGGGAACACTGAAGCTTTCTTT. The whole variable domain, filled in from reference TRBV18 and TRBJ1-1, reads NAGVMQNPRHLVRRRGQEARLRCSPMKGHSHVYWYRQLPEEGLKFMVYLQKENIIDESGMPKERFSAEFPKEGPSILRIQQVVRGDSAAYFCASRGGNTEAFFGQGTRLTVV.

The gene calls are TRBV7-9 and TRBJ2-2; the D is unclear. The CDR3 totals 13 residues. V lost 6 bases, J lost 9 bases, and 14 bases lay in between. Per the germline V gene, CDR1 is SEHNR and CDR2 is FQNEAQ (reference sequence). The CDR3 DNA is TGTGCCAGCAGGACACCAGGTGCCAGGGAGCTGTTTTTT. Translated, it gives CASRTPGARELFF.

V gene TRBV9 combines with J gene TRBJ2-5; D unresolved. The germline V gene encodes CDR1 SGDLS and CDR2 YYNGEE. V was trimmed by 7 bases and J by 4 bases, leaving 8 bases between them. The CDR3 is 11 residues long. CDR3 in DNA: TGTGCCAGCGGAGAGGTAGAGACCCAGTACTTC. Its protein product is CASGEVETQYF.

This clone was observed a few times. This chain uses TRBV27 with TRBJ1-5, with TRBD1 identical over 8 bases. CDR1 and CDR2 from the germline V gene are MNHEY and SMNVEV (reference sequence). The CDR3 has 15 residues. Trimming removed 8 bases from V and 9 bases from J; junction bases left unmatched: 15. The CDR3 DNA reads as TGTGCCAGCTCTCCGGAGGGACAGGTTGGGCGGCCCCAGCATTTT. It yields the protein CASSPEGQVGRPQHF.

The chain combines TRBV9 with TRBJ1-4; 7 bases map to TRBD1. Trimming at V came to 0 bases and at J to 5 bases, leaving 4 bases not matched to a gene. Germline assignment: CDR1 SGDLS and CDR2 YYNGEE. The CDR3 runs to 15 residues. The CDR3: CASSVGQTGNEKLFF. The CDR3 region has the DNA TGTGCCAGCAGCGTAGGTCAGACAGGGAATGAAAAACTGTTTTTT.

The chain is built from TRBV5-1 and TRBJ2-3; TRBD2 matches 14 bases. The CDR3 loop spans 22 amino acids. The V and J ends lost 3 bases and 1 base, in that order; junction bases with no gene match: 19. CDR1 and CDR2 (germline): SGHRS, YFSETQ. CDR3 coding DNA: TGCGCCAGCAGCTCCCAAATACCGGGACTAGCGGGAGCGGGCCGGGGCACAGATACGCAGTATTTT. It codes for CASSSQIPGLAGAGRGTDTQYF.

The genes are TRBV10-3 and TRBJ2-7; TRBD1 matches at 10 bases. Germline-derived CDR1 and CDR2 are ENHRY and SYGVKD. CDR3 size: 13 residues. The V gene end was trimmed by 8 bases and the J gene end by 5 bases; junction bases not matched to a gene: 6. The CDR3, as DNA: TGTGCCATCGCAGACAGGGGGCTGGACGAGCAGTACTTC. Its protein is CAIADRGLDEQYF.